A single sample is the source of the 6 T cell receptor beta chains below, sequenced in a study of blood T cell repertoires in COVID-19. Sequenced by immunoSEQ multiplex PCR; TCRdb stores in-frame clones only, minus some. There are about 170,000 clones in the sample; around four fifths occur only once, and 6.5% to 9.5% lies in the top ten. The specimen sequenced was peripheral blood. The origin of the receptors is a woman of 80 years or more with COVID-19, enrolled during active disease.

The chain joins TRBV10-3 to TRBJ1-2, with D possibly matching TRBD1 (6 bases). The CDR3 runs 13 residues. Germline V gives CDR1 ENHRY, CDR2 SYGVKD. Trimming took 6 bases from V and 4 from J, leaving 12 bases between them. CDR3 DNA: TGTGCCATCAGACGACAGGAGAGCTATGGCTACACCTTC. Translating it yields CAIRRQESYGYTF.

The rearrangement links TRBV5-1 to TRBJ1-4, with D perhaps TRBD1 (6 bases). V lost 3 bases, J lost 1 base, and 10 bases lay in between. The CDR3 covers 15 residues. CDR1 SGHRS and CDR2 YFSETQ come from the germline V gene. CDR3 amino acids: CASSSTGLTNEKLFF. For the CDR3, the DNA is TGCGCCAGCAGCTCGACAGGACTAACTAATGAAAAACTGTTTTTT.

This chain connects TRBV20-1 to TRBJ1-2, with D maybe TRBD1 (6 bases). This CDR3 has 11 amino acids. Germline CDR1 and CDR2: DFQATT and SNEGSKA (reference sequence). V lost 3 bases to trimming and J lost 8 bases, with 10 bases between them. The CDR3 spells CSASRGEGYTF. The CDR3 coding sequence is TGCAGTGCTAGCAGGGGAGAGGGCTACACCTTC.

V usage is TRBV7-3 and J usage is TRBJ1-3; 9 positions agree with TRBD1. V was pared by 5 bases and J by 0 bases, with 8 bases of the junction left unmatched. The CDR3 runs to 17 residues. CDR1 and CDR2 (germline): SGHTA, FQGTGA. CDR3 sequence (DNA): TGTGCCAGCAGCCTCCGGGACAGGGTCTTCTCTGGAAACACCATATATTTT. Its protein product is CASSLRDRVFSGNTIYF.

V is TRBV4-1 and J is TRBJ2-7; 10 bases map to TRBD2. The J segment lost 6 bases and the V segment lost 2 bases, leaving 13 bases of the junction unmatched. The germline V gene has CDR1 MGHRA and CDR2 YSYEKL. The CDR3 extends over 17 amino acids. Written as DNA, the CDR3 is TGCGCCAGCAGCCAACAGGGGAGCGGGGGGGCGTATAGCGAGCAGTACTTC. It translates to CASSQQGSGGAYSEQYF.

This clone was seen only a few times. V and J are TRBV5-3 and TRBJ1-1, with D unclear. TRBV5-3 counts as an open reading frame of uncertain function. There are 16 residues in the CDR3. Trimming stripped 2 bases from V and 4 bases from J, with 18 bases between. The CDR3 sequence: CARSLSSPPRGTEAFF. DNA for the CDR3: TGTGCCAGAAGCTTATCTAGCCCCCCTAGAGGCACTGAAGCTTTCTTT.